The clone carrying this T cell receptor (beta chain) appeared a few times. Its target is unknown. The data derive from a study of T-cell memory formation after mild COVID-19. The 5'RACE method, run with constant-segment primers, produced TCR alpha and TCR beta cDNA libraries (carrying sample barcodes and UMIs). TCRdb called the 5' RACE reads again in MiXCR, with one record for every CDR3 protein. The sample consists of about 310,000 distinct CDR3 sequences, less than 20% of them appearing once. Whole-study results and caveats: Pre-infection memory already had some responding clones, implying cross-reactive memory joined. For contracting clones, CD4+ ones sat mainly in CM and EM, CD8+ in EMRA. There was a balanced CD4/CD8 profile in clones contracting day 15 to 85, and later expanders leaned CD4+.

The germline CDR1 and CDR2 sequences are SGHTA and FQGNSA. The length of the CDR3 is 12 residues. V shed 0 bases and J shed 6 bases, with 5 bases lying between them. This clonotype was obtained from a young man who had mild COVID-19 (a few samples of this study predate the infection). Cell type and time point are not known. V gene TRBV7-2 combines with J gene TRBJ2-5; no reliable D call. Sequencing input: PBMCs or a T cell subset sorted from them (not recorded which). For the CDR3, the DNA is TGTGCCAGCAGCTTAGCCTTACAGACCCAGTACTTC. Encoded protein: CASSLALQTQYF.